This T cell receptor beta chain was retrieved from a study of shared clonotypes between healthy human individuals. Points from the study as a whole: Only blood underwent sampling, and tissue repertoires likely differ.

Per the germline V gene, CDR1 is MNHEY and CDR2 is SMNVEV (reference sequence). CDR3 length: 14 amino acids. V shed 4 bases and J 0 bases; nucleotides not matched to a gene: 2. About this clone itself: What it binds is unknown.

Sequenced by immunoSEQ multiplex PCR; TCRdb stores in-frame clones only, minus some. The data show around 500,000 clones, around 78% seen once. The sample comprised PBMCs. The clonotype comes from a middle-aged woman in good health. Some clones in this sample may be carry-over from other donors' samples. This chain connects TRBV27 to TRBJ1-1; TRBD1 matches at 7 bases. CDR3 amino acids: CASSSRGMNTEAFF. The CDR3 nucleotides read TGTGCCAGCAGTTCCAGGGGGATGAACACTGAAGCTTTCTTT.